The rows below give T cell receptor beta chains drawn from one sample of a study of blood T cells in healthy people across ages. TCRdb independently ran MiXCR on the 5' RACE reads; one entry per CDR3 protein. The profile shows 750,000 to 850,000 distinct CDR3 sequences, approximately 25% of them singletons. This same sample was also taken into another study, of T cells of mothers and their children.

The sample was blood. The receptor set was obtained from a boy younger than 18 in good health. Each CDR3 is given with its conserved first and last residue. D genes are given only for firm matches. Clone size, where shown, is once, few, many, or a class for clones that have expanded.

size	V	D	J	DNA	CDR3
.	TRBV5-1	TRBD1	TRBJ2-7	TGCGCCAGCAGCTTGTATCAGGGGGCAGGGGAGACCCAGTATTTC	CASSLYQGAGETQYF
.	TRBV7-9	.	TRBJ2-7	TGTGTCAGCAGCGACGAAACCTACGAGCAGTACTTC	CVSSDETYEQYF
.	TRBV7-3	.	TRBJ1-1	TGTGCCAGCAGCTTAGGGGGAAGCTTCACTGAAGCTTTCTTT	CASSLGGSFTEAFF
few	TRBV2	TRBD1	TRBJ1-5	TGTGCCAGCAGCTACACAGGGGTTCAGCCCCAGCATTTT	CASSYTGVQPQHF
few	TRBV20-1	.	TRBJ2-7	TGCAGTGCCGTTTCGACGGGGTACGAGCAGTACTTC	CSAVSTGYEQYF
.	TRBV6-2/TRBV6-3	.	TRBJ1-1	TGTGCCAGCAGCCCCCTTGGGGGGGCGACTGAAGCTTTCTTT	CASSPLGGATEAFF
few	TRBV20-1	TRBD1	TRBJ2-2	TGCAGTGCTAGAATACCGGGACAGAGAGACGGGGAGCTGTTTTTT	CSARIPGQRDGELFF
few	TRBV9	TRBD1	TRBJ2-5	TGTGCCAGCAGCGCCTTACCGGGACAGGGGCAAGAGACCCAGTACTTC	CASSALPGQGQETQYF
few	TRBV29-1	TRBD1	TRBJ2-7	TGCAGCGCAAGGGGGACAGGGGTCTACGAGCAGTACTTC	CSARGTGVYEQYF
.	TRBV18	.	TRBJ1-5	TGTGCCAGCCGGCTGTCGGGGGCGCGGGGTTTTGGTCAGCCCCAGCATTTT	CASRLSGARGFGQPQHF
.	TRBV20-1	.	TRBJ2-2	TGCAGTGCTAGACAAGGGGGTCTTCCCGGGGAGCTGTTTTTT	CSARQGGLPGELFF
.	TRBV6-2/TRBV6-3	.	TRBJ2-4	TGTGCCAGCAGTTTTGCCGGTTCCAAAAACATTCAGTACTTC	CASSFAGSKNIQYF
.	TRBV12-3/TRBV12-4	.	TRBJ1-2	TGTGCCAGCAGTTTAGTGGGGGCTTTTCGGGGCTACACCTTC	CASSLVGAFRGYTF
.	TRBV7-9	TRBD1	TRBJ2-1	TGTGCCTGCGGCTCCCTCCTCGGGGACAGGGGTGATGAGCAGTTCTTC	CACGSLLGDRGDEQFF
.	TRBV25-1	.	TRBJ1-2	TGTGCCAGCAGTGATGGGGGCTGGAATGGCTACACCTTC	CASSDGGWNGYTF
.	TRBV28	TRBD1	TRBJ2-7	TGTGCCAGCAGCTCCGGGACAGGGGGTTCCGTGGCCTACGAGCAGTACTTC	CASSSGTGGSVAYEQYF
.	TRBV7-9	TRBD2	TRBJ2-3	TGTGCCAGCAGCCTTCAAGCAACGCGGGAGGGCCTAGATACGCAGTATTTT	CASSLQATREGLDTQYF
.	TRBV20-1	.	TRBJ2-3	TGCAGTGCCCACCCGCTGGGCGGTAGTGGCACAGATACGCAGTATTTT	CSAHPLGGSGTDTQYF
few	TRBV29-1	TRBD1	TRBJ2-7	TGCAGCGTACGGACAGGAATGGAATTAGAGCAGTACTTC	CSVRTGMELEQYF
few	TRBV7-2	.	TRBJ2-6	TGTGCCAGCAGACTAGGGGGCTCTGGGGCCAACGTCCTGACTTTC	CASRLGGSGANVLTF
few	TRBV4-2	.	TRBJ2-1	TGTGCCAGCAGCCAAAATAGGATCTCCCCCTACAATGAGCAGTTCTTC	CASSQNRISPYNEQFF
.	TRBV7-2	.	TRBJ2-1	TGTGCCAGCAGCTTCCCAGGTAGTCCCGACAATGAGCAGTTCTTC	CASSFPGSPDNEQFF
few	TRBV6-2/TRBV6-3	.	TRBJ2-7	TGTGCCAGCACCCACCTCTCGGGCTACGAGCAGTACTTC	CASTHLSGYEQYF
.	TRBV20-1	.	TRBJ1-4	TGCAGTGCTAGAGCCGCCGGCGAGGAACTGTTTTTT	CSARAAGEELFF
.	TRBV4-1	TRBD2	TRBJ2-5	TGCGCCAGCAGCCATGTTGGACGGGGGGGTGCCCAAGAGACCCAGTACTTC	CASSHVGRGGAQETQYF
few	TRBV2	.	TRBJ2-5	TGTGCCAGCAGATACGACGGGGCCTTGTTGGAGACCCAGTACTTC	CASRYDGALLETQYF
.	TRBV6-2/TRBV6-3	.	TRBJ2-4	TGTGCCAGCAGTGGGGCAGCCAAAAACATTCAGTACTTC	CASSGAAKNIQYF
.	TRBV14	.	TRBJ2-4	TGTGCCAGCAGCCCGTGGGGATACATACAGTACTTC	CASSPWGYIQYF
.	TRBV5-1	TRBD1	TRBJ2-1	TGCGCCAGCAGCTTTGGGACAGACTACAATGAGCAGTTCTTC	CASSFGTDYNEQFF
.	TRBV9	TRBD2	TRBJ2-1	TGTGCCAGCAAGGGGACTAGCGGCAATGAGCAGTTCTTC	CASKGTSGNEQFF
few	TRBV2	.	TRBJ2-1	TGTGCCAGCACAACTAGTCAATACAATGAGCAGTTCTTC	CASTTSQYNEQFF
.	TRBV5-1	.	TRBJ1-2	TGCGCCAGCAGCTTGGAGAGCGGGGTAACCCTCTATGGCTACACCTTC	CASSLESGVTLYGYTF
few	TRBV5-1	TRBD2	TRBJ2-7	TGCGCCAGCAGCTTGGCCCCCCTAGCGGGGGTTTACGAGCAGTACTTC	CASSLAPLAGVYEQYF
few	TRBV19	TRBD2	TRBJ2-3	TGTGCCAGTACCACGGGAGGTGATACGCAGTATTTT	CASTTGGDTQYF
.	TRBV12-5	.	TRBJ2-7	TGTGCTAGTGGTTTCGGGGACCTCGAGCAGTACTTC	CASGFGDLEQYF
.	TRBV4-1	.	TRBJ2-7	TGCGCCAGCAGCCAAGATTGGGGGGATCTGTACGAGCAGTACTTC	CASSQDWGDLYEQYF
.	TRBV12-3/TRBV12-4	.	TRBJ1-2	TGTGCCAGCAGCCATCCAACGGGACCCTATGGCTACACCTTC	CASSHPTGPYGYTF
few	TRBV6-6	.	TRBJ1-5	TGTGCCAGCAGGACCAACAGGGACCCTCAGCCCCAGCATTTT	CASRTNRDPQPQHF
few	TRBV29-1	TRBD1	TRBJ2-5	TGCAGCGTCGTAGCACAGGGGGCTCCCGAGACCCAGTACTTC	CSVVAQGAPETQYF
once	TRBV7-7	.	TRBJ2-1	TGTGCTAGCAGCCCTGAAAGGATTTCGGATGAGCAGTTCTTC	CASSPERISDEQFF
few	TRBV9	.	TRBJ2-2	TGTGCCAGCAGCGTAGCTCCCGGGTCTACCGGGGAGCTGTTTTTT	CASSVAPGSTGELFF
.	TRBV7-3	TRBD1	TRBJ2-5	TGTGCCAGCAGCTTAAACCCGGGACAGGTGGAGACCCAGTACTTC	CASSLNPGQVETQYF
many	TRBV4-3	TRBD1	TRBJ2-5	TGCGCCAGCAGCCGAGAGACGCCGGGACAGGGAAAGACCCAGTACTTC	CASSRETPGQGKTQYF
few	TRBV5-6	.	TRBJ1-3	TGTGCCAGCACCCGACCTGGAAACACCATATATTTT	CASTRPGNTIYF
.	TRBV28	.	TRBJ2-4	TGTGCCAGCAGTTTTTGGGGAGAAGGAGCCAAAAACATTCAGTACTTC	CASSFWGEGAKNIQYF
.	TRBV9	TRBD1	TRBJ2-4	TGTGCCAGCAGCGTCGGGACAGGGATAAACATTCAGTACTTC	CASSVGTGINIQYF
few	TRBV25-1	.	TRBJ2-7	TGTGCCAGCAGTGGAGGTCTGAGGGGCTACGAGCAGTACTTC	CASSGGLRGYEQYF
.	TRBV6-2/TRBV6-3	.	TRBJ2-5	TGTGCCAGCAGACACCCGGGACTTCAAGAGACCCAGTACTTC	CASRHPGLQETQYF
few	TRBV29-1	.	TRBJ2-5	TGCAGCGTTGAGATGGGGGGTACAGAGCAGTACTTC	CSVEMGGTEQYF
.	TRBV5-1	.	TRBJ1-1	TGCGCCTCACGCCGGGACGGTGATGACACTGAAGCTTTCTTT	CASRRDGDDTEAFF
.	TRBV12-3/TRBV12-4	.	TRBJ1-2	TGTGCCAGCAGTTTCTTTGGGCCTTCGGATGGCTACACCTTC	CASSFFGPSDGYTF
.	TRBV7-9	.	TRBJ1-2	TGTGCCAGCAGTTTAGCAGGGGTCGACTATGGCTACACCTTC	CASSLAGVDYGYTF
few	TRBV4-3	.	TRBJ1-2	TGCGCCAGCAGCCAAAGTATGCTTAGGTATGGCTACACCTTC	CASSQSMLRYGYTF